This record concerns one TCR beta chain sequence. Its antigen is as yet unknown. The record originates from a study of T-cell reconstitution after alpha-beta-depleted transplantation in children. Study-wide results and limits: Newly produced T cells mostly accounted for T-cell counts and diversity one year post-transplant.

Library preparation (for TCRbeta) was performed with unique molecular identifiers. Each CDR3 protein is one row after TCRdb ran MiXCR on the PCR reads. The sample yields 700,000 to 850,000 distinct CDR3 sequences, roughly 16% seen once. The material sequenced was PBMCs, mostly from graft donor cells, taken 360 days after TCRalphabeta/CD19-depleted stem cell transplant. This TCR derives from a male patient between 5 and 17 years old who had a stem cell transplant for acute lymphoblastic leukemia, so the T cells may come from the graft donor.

CDR3 protein: CASSLKASDSGNTIYF. CDR3 bases: TGTGCCAGCAGCCTAAAGGCGTCGGACTCTGGAAACACCATATATTTT. The chain couples TRBV11-2 to TRBJ1-3, with unresolved D. The CDR3 totals 16 residues. V lost 5 bases and J 0 bases, leaving 14 bases between the germline ends. Germline assignment: CDR1 SGHAT and CDR2 FQNNGV.